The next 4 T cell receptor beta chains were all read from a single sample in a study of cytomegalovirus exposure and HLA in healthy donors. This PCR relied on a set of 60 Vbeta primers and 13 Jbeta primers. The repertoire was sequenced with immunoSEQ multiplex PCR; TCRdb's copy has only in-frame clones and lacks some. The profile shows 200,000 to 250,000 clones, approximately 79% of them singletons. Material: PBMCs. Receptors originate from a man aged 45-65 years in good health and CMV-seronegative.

CDR3 in amino acids: CASSLAGRANTGELFF. The CDR3 coding sequence is TGTGCCAGCAGCTTAGCTGGGAGAGCGAACACCGGGGAGCTGTTTTTT. This chain connects TRBV7-6 to TRBJ2-2, with D perhaps TRBD2 (5 bases). Germline values: CDR1 SGHVS, CDR2 FNYEAQ. The CDR3 extends over 16 amino acids. V dropped 0 bases and J dropped 0 bases, with 8 bases sitting between them.

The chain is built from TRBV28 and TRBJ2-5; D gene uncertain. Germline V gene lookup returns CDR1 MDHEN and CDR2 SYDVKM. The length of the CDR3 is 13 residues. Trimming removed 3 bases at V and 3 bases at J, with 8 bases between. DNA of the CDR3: TGTGCCAGCAGTTTTGGCAGTAAAGAGACCCAGTACTTC. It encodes CASSFGSKETQYF.

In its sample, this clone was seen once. CDR3 DNA: TGTGCCAGCAGCTTGGTACAGCTTAGCACAGATACGCAGTATTTT. This codes for CASSLVQLSTDTQYF. The J gene is TRBJ2-3, the V gene TRBV11-2, with D unresolved. This CDR3 has 15 residues. The germline V gene has CDR1 SGHAT and CDR2 FQNNGV. Trimming took off 3 bases at V and 0 bases at J, with 10 bases between the two ends.

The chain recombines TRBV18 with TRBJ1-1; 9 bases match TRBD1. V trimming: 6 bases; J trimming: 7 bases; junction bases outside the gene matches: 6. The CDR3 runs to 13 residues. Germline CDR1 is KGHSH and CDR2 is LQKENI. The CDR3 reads CASSLTGGLEAFF. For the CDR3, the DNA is TGTGCCAGCTCCCTTACAGGGGGCCTTGAAGCTTTCTTT. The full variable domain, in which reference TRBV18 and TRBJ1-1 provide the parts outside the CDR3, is NAGVMQNPRHLVRRRGQEARLRCSPMKGHSHVYWYRQLPEEGLKFMVYLQKENIIDESGMPKERFSAEFPKEGPSILRIQQVVRGDSAAYFCASSLTGGLEAFFGQGTRLTVV.